This TCR beta chain originates from a study of T-cell memory formation after mild COVID-19. Study details: Largely, TCR clusters stayed within a single donor.

Constant-segment primers were used for 5'RACE, and the resulting TCR alpha and TCR beta cDNA libraries carried sample barcodes and UMIs. TCRdb used MiXCR to reprocess the 5' RACE reads, holding one entry per CDR3 protein. The profile shows 120,000 or so distinct CDR3 sequences, 16% of them singletons. This clonotype was found once. Antigen: not known. J gave up 0 bases and V 4 bases, and 7 bases lay outside the gene matches. The CDR3 has 19 residues. Looked up from germline, CDR1 is MNHEY and CDR2 is SMNVEV (reference sequence). Findings and caveats of the study: What remained unconfirmed was the SARS-CoV-2 specificity of second-wave clones peaking on day 37. Within pre-infection memory, some responding clones were found, suggesting cross-reactive memory joined.

What was sequenced was PBMCs or a T cell subset sorted from them (not recorded which). The sequence was collected from an adult woman who had mild COVID-19 (a few samples of this study predate the infection). Cell type and time point are not known. This chain uses TRBV27 with TRBJ2-2; 14 bases agree with TRBD2. DNA of the CDR3: TGTGCCAGCAGTTCTCACCTGACTAGCGGGGGGGCGAACACCGGGGAGCTGTTTTTT. This codes for CASSSHLTSGGANTGELFF.